Listed below are T cell receptor beta chains from one sample, sequenced in a study of shared clonotypes between healthy human individuals. The method was immunoSEQ multiplex PCR; TCRdb's version includes in-frame clones alone and lacks a portion of them. The sample comprises about 2.1 million clones, 85% to 95% of which are singletons, and 1.5% to 2% rests with the top ten. The specimen was naive CD8+ T cells from PBMCs. Receptors were obtained from a man aged 18 to 30 in good health. Some clones in this sample may be carry-over from other donors' samples. The CDR3 runs from the conserved cysteine through the conserved F or W. Fields, in order: D gene, J gene, V gene, clone size, CDR3 DNA, CDR3 protein. A D gene is named only where the DNA matches it firmly. Clone size is not always given. Where it is, it says once, few, many or a class for expanded clones.

D gene: .
J gene: TRBJ2-7
V gene: TRBV4-3
clone size: .
CDR3 DNA: TGCGCCAGCAGCCAAGGCCTGGGGGCCCTCGAGCAGTACTTC
CDR3 protein: CASSQGLGALEQYF

D gene: .
J gene: TRBJ1-2
V gene: TRBV27
clone size: .
CDR3 DNA: TGTGCCAGCAGTTTCAAGGGAGGCGATGGCTACACCTTC
CDR3 protein: CASSFKGGDGYTF

D gene: .
J gene: TRBJ2-1
V gene: TRBV11-1
clone size: few
CDR3 DNA: TGTGCCAGCAGCTTATCGGGCCAGGGAGTTTCCTACAATGAGCAGTTCTTC
CDR3 protein: CASSLSGQGVSYNEQFF

D gene: .
J gene: TRBJ1-2
V gene: TRBV7-9
clone size: few
CDR3 DNA: TGTGCCAGCAGTCCAGGGGTCGGCTACACCTTC
CDR3 protein: CASSPGVGYTF

D gene: TRBD1
J gene: TRBJ2-7
V gene: TRBV9
clone size: few
CDR3 DNA: TGTGCCAGCAGCGTAGGGGACAGGTCCTACGAGCAGTACTTC
CDR3 protein: CASSVGDRSYEQYF

D gene: .
J gene: TRBJ2-1
V gene: TRBV6-6
clone size: .
CDR3 DNA: TGTGCCAGCGTAAACTGGGCGGGCCCCTACAATGAGCAGTTCTTC
CDR3 protein: CASVNWAGPYNEQFF

D gene: .
J gene: TRBJ2-7
V gene: TRBV7-2
clone size: .
CDR3 DNA: TGTGCCAGCAGCCCAGGACACAAATACGAGCAGTACTTC
CDR3 protein: CASSPGHKYEQYF

D gene: .
J gene: TRBJ2-7
V gene: TRBV27
clone size: .
CDR3 DNA: TGTGCCGGTGCGAGGTCTGCCGGCTACGAGCAGTACTTC
CDR3 protein: CAGARSAGYEQYF

D gene: TRBD2
J gene: TRBJ2-4
V gene: TRBV11-2
clone size: .
CDR3 DNA: TGTGCCAGCAGCTTAATTACGGGAGGGAGGGACATTCAGTACTTC
CDR3 protein: CASSLITGGRDIQYF

D gene: TRBD2
J gene: TRBJ2-7
V gene: TRBV30
clone size: .
CDR3 DNA: TGTGCCTGGATCAGGGAACTAGCGGGCTCACTCGCCTACGAGCAGTACTTC
CDR3 protein: CAWIRELAGSLAYEQYF

D gene: .
J gene: TRBJ2-7
V gene: TRBV25-1
clone size: .
CDR3 DNA: TGTGCCAGGGCGGATTTCGAGCAGTACTTC
CDR3 protein: CARADFEQYF

D gene: TRBD2
J gene: TRBJ2-1
V gene: TRBV7-8
clone size: .
CDR3 DNA: TGTGCCAGCAGCTTCGACGGACTAGCGGGAATAGAGCAGTTCTTC
CDR3 protein: CASSFDGLAGIEQFF

D gene: .
J gene: TRBJ1-4
V gene: TRBV28
clone size: once
CDR3 DNA: TGTGCCAGCAGTCCACGGGGGGGGCTGCGACTGTTTTTT
CDR3 protein: CASSPRGGLRLFF

D gene: .
J gene: TRBJ2-1
V gene: TRBV6-1
clone size: once
CDR3 DNA: TGTGCCAGCAGTGAAGGGGTTGGCAGGGTGAATGAGCAGTTCTTC
CDR3 protein: CASSEGVGRVNEQFF

D gene: .
J gene: TRBJ1-5
V gene: TRBV28
clone size: .
CDR3 DNA: TGTGCCGGGTGTGTTAGCAATCAGCCCCAGCATTTT
CDR3 protein: CAGCVSNQPQHF

D gene: .
J gene: TRBJ2-1
V gene: TRBV7-9
clone size: .
CDR3 DNA: TGTGCCAGCAGATCAGGCCAGGGCTCTGGCAATGAGCAGTTCTTC
CDR3 protein: CASRSGQGSGNEQFF

D gene: .
J gene: TRBJ2-3
V gene: TRBV7-9
clone size: .
CDR3 DNA: TGTGCCAGCAGCTTAGCTCAAGATACGCAGTATTTT
CDR3 protein: CASSLAQDTQYF

D gene: .
J gene: TRBJ2-3
V gene: TRBV28
clone size: once
CDR3 DNA: TGTGCCAGCAGTTCCCTCGGGGGAGTGATTACCACAGATACGCAGTATTTT
CDR3 protein: CASSSLGGVITTDTQYF

D gene: .
J gene: TRBJ2-7
V gene: TRBV19
clone size: .
CDR3 DNA: TGTGCCAGTAGTAAACGGGACACCTCCTACGAGCAGTACTTC
CDR3 protein: CASSKRDTSYEQYF

D gene: .
J gene: TRBJ1-5
V gene: TRBV27
clone size: .
CDR3 DNA: TGTGCCAGCAGTACGCGGAGAGCGGGGTCGTGGGATCAGCCCCAGCATTTT
CDR3 protein: CASSTRRAGSWDQPQHF

D gene: .
J gene: TRBJ1-1
V gene: TRBV5-6
clone size: few
CDR3 DNA: TGTGCCAGCAGCTTTAACAGGATGAACACTGAAGCTTTCTTT
CDR3 protein: CASSFNRMNTEAFF

D gene: .
J gene: TRBJ1-5
V gene: TRBV7-9
clone size: .
CDR3 DNA: TGTGCCAGCAGCTTGTTTTTGGGTAATAGCAATCAGCCCCAGCATTTT
CDR3 protein: CASSLFLGNSNQPQHF

D gene: .
J gene: TRBJ1-5
V gene: TRBV9
clone size: once
CDR3 DNA: TGTGCCAGCAGTCTAACGGAAAATAGCAATCAGCCCCAGCATTTT
CDR3 protein: CASSLTENSNQPQHF

D gene: .
J gene: TRBJ2-7
V gene: TRBV19
clone size: .
CDR3 DNA: TGTGCCAGTAGTGGCAACCCAACTCCTTACGAGCAGTACTTC
CDR3 protein: CASSGNPTPYEQYF

D gene: .
J gene: TRBJ2-7
V gene: TRBV25-1
clone size: .
CDR3 DNA: TGTGCCAGCAGTGGCGGCAGTGAGCAGTACTTC
CDR3 protein: CASSGGSEQYF

D gene: TRBD2
J gene: TRBJ2-5
V gene: TRBV19
clone size: .
CDR3 DNA: TGTGCCAGTAGTCTTCTAGCGGGACAAGAGACCCAGTACTTC
CDR3 protein: CASSLLAGQETQYF

D gene: .
J gene: TRBJ1-3
V gene: TRBV28
clone size: .
CDR3 DNA: TGTGCCAGCAGCCGAGCGACATACTCTGGAAACACCATATATTTT
CDR3 protein: CASSRATYSGNTIYF

D gene: TRBD2
J gene: TRBJ2-1
V gene: TRBV7-9
clone size: .
CDR3 DNA: TGTGCCAGCAGCATCGACGGGACTAGACCCTCCTACTCCTACAATGAGCAGTTCTTC
CDR3 protein: CASSIDGTRPSYSYNEQFF

D gene: .
J gene: TRBJ1-1
V gene: TRBV19
clone size: .
CDR3 DNA: TGTGCCAGTAGTGTGACAGGTTACCCTGAAGCTTTCTTT
CDR3 protein: CASSVTGYPEAFF

D gene: .
J gene: TRBJ2-5
V gene: TRBV6-1
clone size: .
CDR3 DNA: TGTGCCAGCAGTGTTTCACAAGATATGGAGACCCAGTACTTC
CDR3 protein: CASSVSQDMETQYF

D gene: .
J gene: TRBJ2-7
V gene: TRBV6-1
clone size: once
CDR3 DNA: TGTGCCAGCAGTGAATTGGCGGCTGCCGGGGACGAGCAGTACTTC
CDR3 protein: CASSELAAAGDEQYF

D gene: .
J gene: TRBJ1-4
V gene: TRBV5-4
clone size: .
CDR3 DNA: TGTGCCAGCAGCTTGGTGGTACGCGGGACCTCTAATGAAAAACTGTTTTTT
CDR3 protein: CASSLVVRGTSNEKLFF

D gene: .
J gene: TRBJ2-7
V gene: TRBV4-3
clone size: .
CDR3 DNA: TGCGCCAGCAGCCAAGCCGCCAGGAATTACTACGAGCAGTACTTC
CDR3 protein: CASSQAARNYYEQYF

D gene: TRBD2
J gene: TRBJ2-1
V gene: TRBV7-3
clone size: .
CDR3 DNA: TGTGCCAGCAGTTCTGGACTAGCGGGAGGCGCAAGCGACTCCTACAATGAGCAGTTCTTC
CDR3 protein: CASSSGLAGGASDSYNEQFF

D gene: .
J gene: TRBJ2-1
V gene: TRBV7-9
clone size: .
CDR3 DNA: TGTGCCAGCCGAGGACTACCGATTCCCGAGCAGTTCTTC
CDR3 protein: CASRGLPIPEQFF

D gene: .
J gene: TRBJ2-4
V gene: TRBV27
clone size: .
CDR3 DNA: TGTGCCAGCAGTTTCGGTGTAAGGGGAAACATTCAGTACTTC
CDR3 protein: CASSFGVRGNIQYF

D gene: TRBD2
J gene: TRBJ2-1
V gene: TRBV29-1
clone size: .
CDR3 DNA: TGCAGCCTGGGGGGACTAGCGGGAGGGCTTGAGCAGTTCTTC
CDR3 protein: CSLGGLAGGLEQFF

D gene: TRBD2
J gene: TRBJ2-7
V gene: TRBV7-2
clone size: .
CDR3 DNA: TGTGCCAGCAGCTTAGTGGGCAGCGGGAACTTATTAAGGGACGAGCAGTACTTC
CDR3 protein: CASSLVGSGNLLRDEQYF

D gene: TRBD2
J gene: TRBJ2-2
V gene: TRBV4-2
clone size: .
CDR3 DNA: TGTGCCAGCAGCCAGGACTCCGGGACTATAAACACCGGGGAGCTGTTTTTT
CDR3 protein: CASSQDSGTINTGELFF

D gene: .
J gene: TRBJ2-5
V gene: TRBV5-5
clone size: .
CDR3 DNA: TGTGCCAGCAGCTTGCCCTCCGAGGGAGATTGGGAGACCCAGTACTTC
CDR3 protein: CASSLPSEGDWETQYF

D gene: .
J gene: TRBJ1-1
V gene: TRBV2
clone size: .
CDR3 DNA: TGTGCCAGCCAAAGGGAGAGAATGAACACTGAAGCTTTCTTT
CDR3 protein: CASQRERMNTEAFF

D gene: TRBD1
J gene: TRBJ2-7
V gene: TRBV6-1
clone size: .
CDR3 DNA: TGTGCCAGCAGTGAACAGGGGGTAGCCTACGAGCAGTACTTC
CDR3 protein: CASSEQGVAYEQYF

D gene: .
J gene: TRBJ1-2
V gene: TRBV4-1
clone size: .
CDR3 DNA: TGCGCCAGCAGCCGCAGTGGGGTTGGGGACTATGGCTACACCTTC
CDR3 protein: CASSRSGVGDYGYTF

D gene: TRBD2
J gene: TRBJ2-1
V gene: TRBV7-6
clone size: .
CDR3 DNA: TGTGCCAGCAGCTTACGGATCAGCGGGAGCTCCTACAATGAGCAGTTCTTC
CDR3 protein: CASSLRISGSSYNEQFF

D gene: TRBD2
J gene: TRBJ2-3
V gene: TRBV11-1
clone size: .
CDR3 DNA: TGTGCCAGCAGCGCACGACTAAGCGGGAGGAACACAGATACGCAGTATTTT
CDR3 protein: CASSARLSGRNTDTQYF

D gene: TRBD2
J gene: TRBJ2-7
V gene: TRBV28
clone size: .
CDR3 DNA: TGTGCCAGCAGTTTAGGCCTGGCGGCTAGCGGGAGGGCCGTCGAGCAGTACTTC
CDR3 protein: CASSLGLAASGRAVEQYF

D gene: .
J gene: TRBJ1-1
V gene: TRBV19
clone size: .
CDR3 DNA: TGTGCCAGTAGTATCAAGGACGTGCGGGCTCAGATGGGGACTGAAGCTTTCTTT
CDR3 protein: CASSIKDVRAQMGTEAFF

D gene: TRBD1
J gene: TRBJ1-5
V gene: TRBV30
clone size: .
CDR3 DNA: TGTGCCTGGAGTGGTGTACAGGGGAATCAGCCCCAGCATTTT
CDR3 protein: CAWSGVQGNQPQHF

D gene: TRBD1
J gene: TRBJ1-2
V gene: TRBV27
clone size: .
CDR3 DNA: TGTGCCAGCAGTCGGACAGGGGGCTATGGCTACACCTTC
CDR3 protein: CASSRTGGYGYTF

D gene: .
J gene: TRBJ2-2
V gene: TRBV2
clone size: .
CDR3 DNA: TGTGCCAGCAGTGATCCTCGACAGCTGAGGGACACGAACACCGGGGAGCTGTTTTTT
CDR3 protein: CASSDPRQLRDTNTGELFF

D gene: .
J gene: TRBJ1-2
V gene: TRBV10-2
clone size: once
CDR3 DNA: TGCGCCAGCAGCGGGCTCTCCGGGACAACTAACTATGGCTACACCTTC
CDR3 protein: CASSGLSGTTNYGYTF

D gene: TRBD1
J gene: TRBJ2-7
V gene: TRBV25-1
clone size: .
CDR3 DNA: TGTGCCAGCAGCACCGGACAGGGACCTATCTACGAGCAGTACTTC
CDR3 protein: CASSTGQGPIYEQYF

D gene: .
J gene: TRBJ2-7
V gene: TRBV5-4
clone size: .
CDR3 DNA: TGTGCCAGCAGCTCTCCCACCGGGGGATCCTACGAGCAGTACTTC
CDR3 protein: CASSSPTGGSYEQYF

D gene: .
J gene: TRBJ1-4
V gene: TRBV7-9
clone size: .
CDR3 DNA: TGTGCCAGCAGCGCTCCGGGACAACCTGAAAAACTGTTTTTT
CDR3 protein: CASSAPGQPEKLFF

D gene: .
J gene: TRBJ2-7
V gene: TRBV5-4
clone size: .
CDR3 DNA: TGTGCCAGCAGCTTGGGCAGCACCGAGCAGTACTTC
CDR3 protein: CASSLGSTEQYF

D gene: TRBD2
J gene: TRBJ2-1
V gene: TRBV29-1
clone size: .
CDR3 DNA: TGCAGCGCACTAGCGGAGCCCTACAATGAGCAGTTCTTC
CDR3 protein: CSALAEPYNEQFF

D gene: TRBD2
J gene: TRBJ2-3
V gene: TRBV4-3
clone size: .
CDR3 DNA: TGCGCCAGCAGCCAAGATTCTAGCGGGAGGTTGGATACGCAGTATTTT
CDR3 protein: CASSQDSSGRLDTQYF

D gene: .
J gene: TRBJ2-7
V gene: TRBV2
clone size: .
CDR3 DNA: TGTGCCATCAGGTCCAGGGCCCACTACGAGCAGTACTTC
CDR3 protein: CAIRSRAHYEQYF

D gene: .
J gene: TRBJ1-1
V gene: TRBV28
clone size: .
CDR3 DNA: TGTGCCAGCAGTTCAGGCGGACAGAACACTGAAGCTTTCTTT
CDR3 protein: CASSSGGQNTEAFF

D gene: .
J gene: TRBJ2-2
V gene: TRBV28
clone size: .
CDR3 DNA: TGTGCCAGCAGTTTGAGGGGGTGGAACGGGGAGCTGTTTTTT
CDR3 protein: CASSLRGWNGELFF